These 12 T cell receptor beta chains were sequenced from one sample in a study of blood T cell repertoires in COVID-19. The table came from immunoSEQ multiplex PCR; TCRdb's copy has only in-frame clones and leaves some out. The sample lists around 320,000 clones; 75% to 85% were seen once. Sequences were obtained from peripheral blood. These receptor sequences come from a human donor in a cohort sampled during active COVID-19.

The CDR3 loop is CASSGQDRVGAYEQYF. As DNA, the CDR3 is TGTGCCAGCAGCGGGCAGGACAGGGTTGGTGCCTACGAGCAGTACTTC. The chain has TRBV5-8 and TRBJ2-7, with TRBD1 matching 8 bases. After removal of 4 bases from V and 2 bases from J, the junction contained 11 bases not matched to a gene. Germline-derived CDR1 and CDR2 are SGHTS and YDEGEE. This CDR3 comprises 16 residues.

The rearrangement links TRBV5-4 to TRBJ2-3; 11 bases match TRBD2. This CDR3 has 15 residues. Germline CDR1 SGHNT, CDR2 YYREEE (reference sequence). J gave up 5 bases and V 7 bases, and 9 bases lay outside the gene matches. CDR3 loop: CASGVAGGLVDTQYF. The CDR3, as DNA: TGTGCCAGCGGGGTAGCGGGGGGGCTAGTAGATACGCAGTATTTT.

V and J are TRBV6-2 or TRBV6-3 and TRBJ2-6, with a tentative D call TRBD2 (6 bases). Germline loops: CDR1 MNHEY, CDR2 SVGEGT. The ends were cut back, 7 bases at V and 1 base at J, with 11 bases in the middle. The CDR3 extends over 15 amino acids. The CDR3 region is CASTPGGSGANVLTF. The CDR3 DNA is TGTGCCAGCACCCCCGGGGGATCTGGGGCCAACGTCCTGACTTTC.

This sequence joins TRBV19 and TRBJ2-7, with 9 bases aligning to TRBD1. This CDR3 spans 15 amino acids. Per germline, CDR1 LNHDA and CDR2 SQIVND (reference sequence). V lost 5 bases, J lost 4 bases, and 9 bases stayed unmatched. For the CDR3, the DNA is TGTGCCAGTAGTCGTCCCGGGACAGGGTCTTACGAGCAGTACTTC. Translated, it gives CASSRPGTGSYEQYF.

The rearrangement links TRBV6-1 to TRBJ2-5; TRBD2 might be the D (6 bases). Germline lookup yields CDR1 MNHNS and CDR2 SASEGT. This CDR3 is 16 amino acids long. V was shortened by 3 bases and J by 4 bases, with 18 bases between the two germline ends. CDR3: CASSERGTLKRETQYF. The CDR3 nucleotides read TGTGCCAGCAGTGAGCGCGGGACCCTAAAACGAGAGACCCAGTACTTC.

The genes are TRBV3-1 (or the pseudogene TRBV3-2) and TRBJ2-3; perhaps TRBD1 as D (5 bases). This CDR3 spans 13 amino acids. Trimming cost V 2 bases and J 4 bases, with 7 bases left between them. The germline V gene has CDR1 LGHDT and CDR2 YNNKEL (reference sequence). CDR3 region: CASSQQGADTQYF. In DNA, the CDR3 is TGTGCCAGCAGCCAACAGGGTGCAGATACGCAGTATTTT.

Only one count was recorded for this clone. CDR3 sequence (DNA): TGTGCCAGCAGTTACAACAGGGGTGAAAAACTGTTTTTT. Translation: CASSYNRGEKLFF. The chain has TRBV6-5 and TRBJ1-4; 7 nucleotides line up with TRBD1. The CDR3 spans 13 residues. V shed 2 bases and J 7 bases; nucleotides not matched to a gene: 1. The germline V gene encodes CDR1 MNHEY and CDR2 SVGAGI.

The CDR3 is CASSMRRGSDTQYF. The CDR3 coding sequence is TGTGCCAGTAGTATGCGTCGGGGGAGCGATACGCAGTATTTT. The V and J genes are TRBV19 and TRBJ2-3; D is possibly TRBD2 (6 bases). The CDR3 is 14 residues long. V lost 3 bases to trimming and J lost 6 bases, with 13 bases between them. Germline V gene data show CDR1 as LNHDA and CDR2 as SQIVND (reference sequence).

The V call is TRBV30, the J call TRBJ2-7, with D uncertain. Deletions cut 0 bases from V and 0 bases from J, with 9 bases between. This CDR3 comprises 14 residues. Germline CDR1 reads GTSNPN; CDR2 reads SVGIG (reference sequence). The CDR3 coding sequence is TGTGCCTGGAGTGTGCCTCCGAGCTCCTACGAGCAGTACTTC. This encodes CAWSVPPSSYEQYF. The full variable domain, its missing parts supplied by reference TRBV30 and TRBJ2-7, is SQTIHQWPATLVQPVGSPLSLECTVEGTSNPNLYWYRQAAGRGLQLLFYSVGIGQISSEVPQNLSASRPQDRQFILSSKKLLLSDSGFYLCAWSVPPSSYEQYFGPGTRLTVT.

The table lists this clone with a count of one. The chain uses TRBV6-5 and TRBJ2-7; possible D gene TRBD2, 7 bases. This CDR3 region has 13 residues. V lost 11 bases and J lost 3, with 17 bases in between. Germline-derived CDR1 and CDR2 are MNHEY and SVGAGI. CDR3 in amino acids: CAAARGARYEQYF. The CDR3 DNA sequence: TGTGCCGCCGCCCGGGGGGCCCGCTACGAGCAGTACTTC.

This sequence joins TRBV21-1 and TRBJ2-3; the table's D call of TRBD2 was not tested on the DNA. TRBV21-1 represents a pseudogene. The CDR3 covers 16 residues. The CDR3 DNA is TGTGCCAGCAGCAAAACTAGCGGGGTTCGCACAGATACGCAGTATTTT. Translating gives CASSKTSGVRTDTQYF.

J is TRBJ1-4 and V is TRBV7-9; TRBD1 matches at 9 bases. CDR3 length: 16 amino acids. Germline V lookup: CDR1 SEHNR, CDR2 FQNEAQ (reference sequence). V shed 5 bases, J shed 7 bases, and the junction held 11 bases outside the gene matches. As DNA, the CDR3 is TGTGCCAGCAGCGCTGCCTGGGACAGGGAGACTGAAAAACTGTTTTTT. It yields the protein CASSAAWDRETEKLFF.